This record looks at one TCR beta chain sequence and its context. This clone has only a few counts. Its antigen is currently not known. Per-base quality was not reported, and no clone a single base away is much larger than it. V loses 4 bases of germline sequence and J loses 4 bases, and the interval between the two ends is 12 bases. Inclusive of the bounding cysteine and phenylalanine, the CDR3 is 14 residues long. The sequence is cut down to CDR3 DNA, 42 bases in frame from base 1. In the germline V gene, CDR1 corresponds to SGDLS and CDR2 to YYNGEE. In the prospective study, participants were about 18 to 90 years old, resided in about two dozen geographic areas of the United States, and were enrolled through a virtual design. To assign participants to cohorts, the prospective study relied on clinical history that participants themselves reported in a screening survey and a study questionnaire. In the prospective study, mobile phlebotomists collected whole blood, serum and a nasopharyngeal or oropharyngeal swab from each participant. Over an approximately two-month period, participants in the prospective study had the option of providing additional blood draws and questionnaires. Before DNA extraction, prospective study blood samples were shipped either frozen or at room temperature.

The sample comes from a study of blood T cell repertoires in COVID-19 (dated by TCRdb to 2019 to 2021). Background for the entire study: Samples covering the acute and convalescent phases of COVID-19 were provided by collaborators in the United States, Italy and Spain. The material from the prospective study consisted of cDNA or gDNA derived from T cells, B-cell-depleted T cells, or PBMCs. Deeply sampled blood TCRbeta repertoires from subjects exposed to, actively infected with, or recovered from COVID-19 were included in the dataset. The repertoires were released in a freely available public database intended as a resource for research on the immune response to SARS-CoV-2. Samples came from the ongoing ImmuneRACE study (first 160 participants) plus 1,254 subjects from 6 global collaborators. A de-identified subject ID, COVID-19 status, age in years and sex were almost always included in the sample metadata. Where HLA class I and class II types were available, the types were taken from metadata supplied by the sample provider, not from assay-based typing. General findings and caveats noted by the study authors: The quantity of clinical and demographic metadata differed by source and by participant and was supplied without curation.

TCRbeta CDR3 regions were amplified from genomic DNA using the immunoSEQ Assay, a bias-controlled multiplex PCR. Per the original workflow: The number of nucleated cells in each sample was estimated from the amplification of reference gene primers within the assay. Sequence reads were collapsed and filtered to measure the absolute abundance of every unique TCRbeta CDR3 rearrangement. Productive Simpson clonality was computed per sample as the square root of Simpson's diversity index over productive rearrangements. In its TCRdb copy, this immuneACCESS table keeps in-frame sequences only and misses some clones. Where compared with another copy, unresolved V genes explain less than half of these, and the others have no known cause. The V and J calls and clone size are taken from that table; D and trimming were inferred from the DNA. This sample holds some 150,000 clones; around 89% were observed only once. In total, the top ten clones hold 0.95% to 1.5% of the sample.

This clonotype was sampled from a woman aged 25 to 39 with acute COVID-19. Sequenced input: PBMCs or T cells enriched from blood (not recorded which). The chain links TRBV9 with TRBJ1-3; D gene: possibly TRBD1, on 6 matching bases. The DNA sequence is TGTGCCAGCAGCCGCCAGGGGTCCGGAAACACCATATATTTT. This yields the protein CASSRQGSGNTIYF. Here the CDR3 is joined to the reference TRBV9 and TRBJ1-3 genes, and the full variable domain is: DSGVTQTPKHLITATGQRVTLRCSPRSGDLSVYWYQQSLDQGLQFLIQYYNGEERAKGNILERFSAQQFPDLHSELNLSSLELGDSALYFCASSRQGSGNTIYFGEGSWLTVV.